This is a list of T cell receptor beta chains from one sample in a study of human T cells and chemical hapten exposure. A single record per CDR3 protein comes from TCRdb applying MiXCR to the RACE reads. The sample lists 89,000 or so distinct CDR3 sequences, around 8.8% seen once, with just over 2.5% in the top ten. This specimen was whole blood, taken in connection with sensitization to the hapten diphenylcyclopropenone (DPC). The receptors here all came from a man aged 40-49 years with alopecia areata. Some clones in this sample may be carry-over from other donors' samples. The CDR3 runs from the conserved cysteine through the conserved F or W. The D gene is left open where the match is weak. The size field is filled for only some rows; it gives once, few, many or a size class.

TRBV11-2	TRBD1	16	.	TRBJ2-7	TGTGCCAGCAGCTCCGTCCAGTACAGGGGAAGCTACGAGCAGTACTTC	CASSSVQYRGSYEQYF
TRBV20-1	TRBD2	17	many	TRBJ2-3	TGCAGTGCTACCGCTATCACTAGCGGGAGAGGAGTGGATACGCAGTATTTT	CSATAITSGRGVDTQYF
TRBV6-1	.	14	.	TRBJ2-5	TGTGCCAGCAGCGCCCCAGGGGGGCGAGAGACCCAGTACTTC	CASSAPGGRETQYF
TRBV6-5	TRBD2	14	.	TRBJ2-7	TGTGCCAGCACAAACCCGGGGGGACGCTACGAGCAGTACTTC	CASTNPGGRYEQYF
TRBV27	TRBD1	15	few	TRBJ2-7	TGTGCCAGCAGTCTCGTGGGACAGGGGAGTTACGAGCAGTACTTC	CASSLVGQGSYEQYF
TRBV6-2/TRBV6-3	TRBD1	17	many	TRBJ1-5	TGTGCCACTCGGGAATATACCGGGACAGGGGGCGGCCAGCCCCAGCATTTT	CATREYTGTGGGQPQHF
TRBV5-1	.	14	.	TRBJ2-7	TGCGCCAGCAGCTTGGGCAGGATGGCAGACGAGCAGTACTTC	CASSLGRMADEQYF
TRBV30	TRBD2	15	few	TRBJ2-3	TGTGCCTGGAGTCTACTAGCGGGAGAGACAGATACGCAGTATTTT	CAWSLLAGETDTQYF
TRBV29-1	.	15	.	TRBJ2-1	TGCAGCGTTGAACTGCCGGGACAAATCTACAATGAGCAGTTCTTC	CSVELPGQIYNEQFF
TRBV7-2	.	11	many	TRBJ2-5	TGTGCCAGCAGCTTTTCAGAGACCCAGTACTTC	CASSFSETQYF
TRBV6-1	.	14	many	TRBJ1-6	TGTGCCAGCAGTGAAGATGGTTATAATTCACCCCTCCACTTT	CASSEDGYNSPLHF
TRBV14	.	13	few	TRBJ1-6	TGTGCCAGCAGCCTTCTTACCAATTCACCCCTCCACTTT	CASSLLTNSPLHF
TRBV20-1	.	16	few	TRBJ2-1	TGCAGTGCGCTCCCTGGGGGTCTCCGGGAATTCAATGAGCAGTTCTTC	CSALPGGLREFNEQFF
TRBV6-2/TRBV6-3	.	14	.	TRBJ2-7	TGTGCCAGCAGTTACTCGTGGGGCCAGAACGAGCAGTACTTC	CASSYSWGQNEQYF
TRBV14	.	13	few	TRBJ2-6	TGTGCCACCGCGGGACCAGGGGCCAACGTCCTGACTTTC	CATAGPGANVLTF
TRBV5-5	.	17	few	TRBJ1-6	TGTGCCAGCAGAAGGAGATTCTCAGGGGCACTTAATTCACCCCTCCACTTT	CASRRRFSGALNSPLHF
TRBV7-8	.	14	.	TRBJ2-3	TGTGCCAGCAGCTTGTCTGCTAGCACAGATACGCAGTATTTT	CASSLSASTDTQYF
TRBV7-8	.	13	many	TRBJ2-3	TGTGCCAGCAGCTTAGCGCCTACAGATACGCAGTATTTT	CASSLAPTDTQYF
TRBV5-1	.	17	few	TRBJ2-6	TGCGCCAGCAGCTTGGAAGTCAGGTCCTCTGGGGCCAACGTCCTGACTTTC	CASSLEVRSSGANVLTF
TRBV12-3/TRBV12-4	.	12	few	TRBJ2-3	TGTGCCAGCAGTCAGGACTACGATACGCAGTATTTT	CASSQDYDTQYF
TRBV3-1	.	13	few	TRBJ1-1	TGTGCCAGCAGCCAAGTGGGGAACACTGAAGCTTTCTTT	CASSQVGNTEAFF
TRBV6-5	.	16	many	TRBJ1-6	TGTGCCAGCAGGTTAACAGGGAGCTCCTATAATTCACCCCTCCACTTT	CASRLTGSSYNSPLHF
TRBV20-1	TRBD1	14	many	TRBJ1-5	TGCAGTGCAAGCGACAGGGTTTCAAATCAGCCCCAGCATTTT	CSASDRVSNQPQHF
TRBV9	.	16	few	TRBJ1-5	TGTGCCAGCAGCCTCCGGGGTGGACTCTACCGGGGGCCCCAGCATTTT	CASSLRGGLYRGPQHF
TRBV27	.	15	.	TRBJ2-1	TGTGCCAGCATCCGAACGACTAGGACCTACAATGAGCAGTTCTTC	CASIRTTRTYNEQFF
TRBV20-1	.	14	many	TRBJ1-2	TGCAGTGCTAGAGATCCTTGGGACAACTATGGCTACACCTTC	CSARDPWDNYGYTF
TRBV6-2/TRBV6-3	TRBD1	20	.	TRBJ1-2	TGTGCCAGCAGTTACTCGAAGGGGGCCGGTCTACAGAAGCATTTCTATGGCTACACCTTC	CASSYSKGAGLQKHFYGYTF
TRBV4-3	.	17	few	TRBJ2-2	TGCGCCAGCAGCCAAGATGGGGCGGGACCAACCTCCGGGGAGCTGTTTTTT	CASSQDGAGPTSGELFF
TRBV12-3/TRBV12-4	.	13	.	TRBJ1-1	TGTGCCAGCAGGTTATTGGGGGCGACTGAAGCTTTCTTT	CASRLLGATEAFF
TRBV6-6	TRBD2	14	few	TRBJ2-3	TGTGCCAGCAGACGGGGGGGAGGCACAGATACGCAGTATTTT	CASRRGGGTDTQYF
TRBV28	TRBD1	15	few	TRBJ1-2	TGTGCCAGCAGTTTGCCACAGGGGAGAGACTATGGCTACACCTTC	CASSLPQGRDYGYTF
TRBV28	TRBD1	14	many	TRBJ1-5	TGTGCCAGCAGTTTGCCACAGGGGCGGCAGCCCCAGCATTTT	CASSLPQGRQPQHF
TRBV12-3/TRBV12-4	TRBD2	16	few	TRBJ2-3	TGTGCCAGCAGTTTTCTGAGCGGGAGTTCGGCAGATACGCAGTATTTT	CASSFLSGSSADTQYF
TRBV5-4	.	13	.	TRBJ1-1	TGTGCCAGCAGCAAAGCGATGAACACTGAAGCTTTCTTT	CASSKAMNTEAFF
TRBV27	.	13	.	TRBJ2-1	TGTGCCAGCAGACCGTATAATTACAATGAGCAGTTCTTC	CASRPYNYNEQFF
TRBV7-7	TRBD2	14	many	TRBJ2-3	TGTGCTAGCAGCTTAGTTACGGGAGGGGATACGCAGTATTTT	CASSLVTGGDTQYF
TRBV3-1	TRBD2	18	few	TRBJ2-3	TGTGCCAGCAGCCAAGACCCCCATAGCGGGAGGGCCAGAGATACGCAGTATTTT	CASSQDPHSGRARDTQYF
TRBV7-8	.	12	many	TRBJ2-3	TGTGCCAGCAGCTTAGTTGCGAATACGCAGTATTTC	CASSLVANTQYF
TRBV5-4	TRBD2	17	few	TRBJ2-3	TGTGCCAGCAGCTTGCGGGGGGGCCCTACAAGCACAGATACGCAGTATTTT	CASSLRGGPTSTDTQYF
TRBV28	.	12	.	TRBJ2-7	TGTGCCAGCAGTTTGTATGACAACGAGCAGTACTTC	CASSLYDNEQYF
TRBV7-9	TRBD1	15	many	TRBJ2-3	TGTGCCAGCAGTACCGGACAGGGGGGCATGAATACGCAGTATTTT	CASSTGQGGMNTQYF
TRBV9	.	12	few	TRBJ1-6	TGTGCCAGCAGCGAGGGTGCTTCACCCCTCCACTTT	CASSEGASPLHF
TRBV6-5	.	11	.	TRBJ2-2	TGTGCCAGCAAAGTTGGCGGGGAGCTGTTTTTT	CASKVGGELFF
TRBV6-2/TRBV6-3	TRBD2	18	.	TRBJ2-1	TGTGCCAGCAGTTACTTGACTAGCGCTCATTTCTCCTACAATGAGCAGTTCTTC	CASSYLTSAHFSYNEQFF
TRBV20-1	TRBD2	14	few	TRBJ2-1	TGCAGTGCTGTATTGAGACTAGCGGCGGGTGAGCAGTTCTTC	CSAVLRLAAGEQFF
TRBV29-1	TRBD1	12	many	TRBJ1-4	TGCAGCGTTTTTGGACAGGAGGAAAAACTGTTTTTT	CSVFGQEEKLFF